These T cell receptor beta chains were read from a single sample in a study of blood T cell repertoires in COVID-19. Libraries were prepared by immunoSEQ multiplex PCR; TCRdb keeps only in-frame clonotypes and omits some of them. The top ten clones hold roughly 4% of a sample with 55,000 to 75,000 clones, about 82% of them seen once. Source material: peripheral blood. These TCRs come from a man aged 45-65 years with acute or convalescent COVID-19. Each CDR3 is given with its conserved first and last residue. Fields, in order: clone size, V gene, D gene, J gene, CDR3 DNA, CDR3 protein. The D gene is left open where the match is weak. Clone size is stated in some rows and not others, as once, few, many or a class when expanded.

abundance: .; v_gene: TRBV7-2; d_gene: .; j_gene: TRBJ2-4; CDR3nt: TGTGCCAGCAGCTTTAATGTCTACGGGGAAAAAAACATTCAGTACTTC; CDR3aa: CASSFNVYGEKNIQYF
abundance: .; v_gene: TRBV11-3; d_gene: TRBD1; j_gene: TRBJ1-1; CDR3nt: TGTGCCAGCAGCGTCCAGGGGGTGAGTGAAGCTTTCTTT; CDR3aa: CASSVQGVSEAFF
abundance: .; v_gene: TRBV7-9; d_gene: TRBD1; j_gene: TRBJ2-1; CDR3nt: TGTGCCAGCAGCCCCCCCCGAAGGGGGCGTAGAGAGGACAATGAGCAGTTCTTC; CDR3aa: CASSPPRRGRREDNEQFF
abundance: once; v_gene: TRBV30; d_gene: TRBD2; j_gene: TRBJ2-3; CDR3nt: TGTGCCTGGACTAGCGGGGGGGGTATGGGTGGCACAGATACGCAGTATTTT; CDR3aa: CAWTSGGGMGGTDTQYF
abundance: .; v_gene: TRBV19; d_gene: .; j_gene: TRBJ1-1; CDR3nt: TGTGCCAGTAGTCCATGGCCAACCAGGAACACTGAAGCTTTCTTT; CDR3aa: CASSPWPTRNTEAFF
abundance: .; v_gene: TRBV18; d_gene: .; j_gene: TRBJ1-5; CDR3nt: TGTGCCAGCTCACACTCGGACAGTTATAGCAATCAGCCCCAGCATTTT; CDR3aa: CASSHSDSYSNQPQHF
abundance: .; v_gene: TRBV13; d_gene: .; j_gene: TRBJ2-1; CDR3nt: TGTGCCAGCAGCTTAAGCGGGACAACCTACAATGAGCAGTTCTTC; CDR3aa: CASSLSGTTYNEQFF
abundance: few; v_gene: TRBV19; d_gene: .; j_gene: TRBJ2-1; CDR3nt: TGTGCCAGTAGTTCACCCCAGAGGGTAGGCTACAATGAGCAGTTCTTC; CDR3aa: CASSSPQRVGYNEQFF
abundance: .; v_gene: TRBV9; d_gene: .; j_gene: TRBJ2-1; CDR3nt: TGTGCCAGCAGCGCGGAGGGGGCCGCCTACAATGAGCAGTTCTTC; CDR3aa: CASSAEGAAYNEQFF
abundance: .; v_gene: TRBV3-1/TRBV3-2; d_gene: TRBD1; j_gene: TRBJ2-3; CDR3nt: TGTGCCAGCGGGACAGGGCTTGCAGATACGCAGTATTTT; CDR3aa: CASGTGLADTQYF
abundance: .; v_gene: TRBV29-1; d_gene: TRBD1; j_gene: TRBJ1-3; CDR3nt: TGCAGCGTTGGAGAGGGGGCCTCTGGAAACACCATATATTTT; CDR3aa: CSVGEGASGNTIYF
abundance: .; v_gene: TRBV11-2; d_gene: TRBD2; j_gene: TRBJ2-5; CDR3nt: TGTGCCAGCAGCGGGGGACTAGTCCAAGAGACCCAGTACTTC; CDR3aa: CASSGGLVQETQYF
abundance: .; v_gene: TRBV27; d_gene: .; j_gene: TRBJ2-6; CDR3nt: TGTGCCAGCGCCGTCAGGGGAACCAGCTCTGGGGCCAACGTCCTGACTTTC; CDR3aa: CASAVRGTSSGANVLTF
abundance: .; v_gene: TRBV28; d_gene: .; j_gene: TRBJ2-5; CDR3nt: TGTGCCAGCAGTTTTCTCGAGACCCAGTACTTC; CDR3aa: CASSFLETQYF
abundance: .; v_gene: TRBV11-2; d_gene: TRBD2; j_gene: TRBJ2-1; CDR3nt: TGTGCCAGCAGCTCCTTGCGGGAGGGCCCCAATGAGCAGTTCTTC; CDR3aa: CASSSLREGPNEQFF
abundance: .; v_gene: TRBV28; d_gene: TRBD2; j_gene: TRBJ2-2; CDR3nt: TGTGCCAGCTGCCGGAGCGGGAGTGGGAACACCGGGGAGCTGTTTTTT; CDR3aa: CASCRSGSGNTGELFF
abundance: .; v_gene: TRBV19; d_gene: .; j_gene: TRBJ1-5; CDR3nt: TGTGCCAGTAGTATAGACCTCCGGACTGGGAAGCATTTT; CDR3aa: CASSIDLRTGKHF
abundance: few; v_gene: TRBV2; d_gene: TRBD1; j_gene: TRBJ1-5; CDR3nt: TGTGCCAGTACAGGGGGTGCGGGGAGCAATCAGCCCCAGCATTTT; CDR3aa: CASTGGAGSNQPQHF
abundance: once; v_gene: TRBV2; d_gene: TRBD1; j_gene: TRBJ2-4; CDR3nt: TGTGCCAGCAGTCATATCGAGGGGGCCGGAAACATTCAGTACTTC; CDR3aa: CASSHIEGAGNIQYF
abundance: .; v_gene: TRBV19; d_gene: TRBD1; j_gene: TRBJ1-2; CDR3nt: TGTGCCAGTAGTTCGACAGGGGCCTATGGCTACACCTTC; CDR3aa: CASSSTGAYGYTF
abundance: .; v_gene: TRBV6-5; d_gene: .; j_gene: TRBJ1-3; CDR3nt: TGTGCCAGCAGCCAAGACCCGCAGGGAGGAAACACCATATATTTT; CDR3aa: CASSQDPQGGNTIYF
abundance: once; v_gene: TRBV18; d_gene: TRBD1; j_gene: TRBJ2-3; CDR3nt: TGTGCCAGCTCAATTCAGGGGGTTAGCACAGATACGCAGTATTTT; CDR3aa: CASSIQGVSTDTQYF
abundance: .; v_gene: TRBV6-1; d_gene: .; j_gene: TRBJ1-1; CDR3nt: TGTGCCAGCAGTGAAGGCGTAGGGGATGAAGCTTTCTTT; CDR3aa: CASSEGVGDEAFF
abundance: .; v_gene: TRBV5-1; d_gene: TRBD1; j_gene: TRBJ1-4; CDR3nt: TGCGCCAGCAGCTCGACAGGGGGAGAAAAACTGTTTTTT; CDR3aa: CASSSTGGEKLFF
abundance: .; v_gene: TRBV7-9; d_gene: .; j_gene: TRBJ1-2; CDR3nt: TGTGCCAGCAGCTTAGGGGGCGCGGACGCTAACTATGGCTACACCTTC; CDR3aa: CASSLGGADANYGYTF
abundance: .; v_gene: TRBV12-5; d_gene: .; j_gene: TRBJ2-2; CDR3nt: TGTGCTAGTGGTTTGAGGGTCGGAGGGGGGGACGGGGAGCTGTTTTTT; CDR3aa: CASGLRVGGGDGELFF
abundance: .; v_gene: TRBV19; d_gene: .; j_gene: TRBJ1-2; CDR3nt: TGTGCCAGTAGTATAGATTTGAGTGGGGGCTTAATCTATGGCTACACCTTC; CDR3aa: CASSIDLSGGLIYGYTF
abundance: .; v_gene: TRBV9; d_gene: .; j_gene: TRBJ2-7; CDR3nt: TGTGCCAGCAGCGTCGGCAGGGCCTCCTACGAGCAGTACTTC; CDR3aa: CASSVGRASYEQYF
abundance: .; v_gene: TRBV11-3; d_gene: TRBD1; j_gene: TRBJ1-6; CDR3nt: TGTGCCAGCAGCTTATCTAGGACAGGGGTTTCACCCCTCCACTTT; CDR3aa: CASSLSRTGVSPLHF
abundance: medium-sized; v_gene: TRBV7-3; d_gene: TRBD2; j_gene: TRBJ2-2; CDR3nt: TGTGCCAGCAGCTTCGTTGCGGGGGGCAACACCGGGGAGCTGTTTTTT; CDR3aa: CASSFVAGGNTGELFF
abundance: .; v_gene: TRBV6-1; d_gene: TRBD2; j_gene: TRBJ2-1; CDR3nt: TGTGCCAGCAGTGAACACAGCGGGGGCTCCTACAATGAGCAGTTCTTC; CDR3aa: CASSEHSGGSYNEQFF
abundance: .; v_gene: TRBV28; d_gene: .; j_gene: TRBJ1-5; CDR3nt: TGTGCCAGCAGTCCCCGGGACATTTATAGCAATCAGCCCCAGCATTTT; CDR3aa: CASSPRDIYSNQPQHF
abundance: once; v_gene: TRBV4-2; d_gene: .; j_gene: TRBJ2-5; CDR3nt: TGTGCCAGCAGCCCGGACACGCGGGAGACCCAGTACTTC; CDR3aa: CASSPDTRETQYF
abundance: .; v_gene: TRBV28; d_gene: .; j_gene: TRBJ2-5; CDR3nt: TGTGCCAGCAGTCCAGGAGACAGCCACCAAGAGACCCAGTACTTC; CDR3aa: CASSPGDSHQETQYF
abundance: .; v_gene: TRBV10-1; d_gene: TRBD1; j_gene: TRBJ2-7; CDR3nt: TGCGCCAGCACTCAAGGGACAGCCTACGAGCAGTACTTC; CDR3aa: CASTQGTAYEQYF
abundance: .; v_gene: TRBV7-3; d_gene: .; j_gene: TRBJ2-1; CDR3nt: TGTGCCAGCAGCTTAACGGGTCTAGGTTACAATGAGCAGTTCTTC; CDR3aa: CASSLTGLGYNEQFF
abundance: few; v_gene: TRBV7-3; d_gene: TRBD1; j_gene: TRBJ1-4; CDR3nt: TGTGCCAGCAGCTTAACCGGACAGGGGGGTGAAAAACTGTTTTTT; CDR3aa: CASSLTGQGGEKLFF
abundance: .; v_gene: TRBV10-3; d_gene: .; j_gene: TRBJ1-1; CDR3nt: TGTGCCATCAGTGGACAGGTTGAAGCTTTCTTT; CDR3aa: CAISGQVEAFF